This entry lists 20 T cell receptor beta chains sequenced from one sample in a study of cytomegalovirus exposure and HLA in healthy donors. The PCR contained 60 Vbeta and 13 Jbeta primers. Only in-frame clones appear in the TCRdb table, and some are missing; sequencing was by immunoSEQ multiplex PCR. The top ten clones hold 10% of a sample with some 34,000 clones, about two thirds of them seen once. The specimen was PBMCs. These receptors all stem from a man aged 40-49 years in good health and CMV-seropositive.

The rearrangement joins TRBV7-2 to TRBJ1-1, with 7 bases lining up with TRBD1. V was clipped by 5 bases and J by 6 bases; unmatched bases: 9. The germline V gene encodes CDR1 SGHTA and CDR2 FQGNSA. CDR3 length: 14 residues. This CDR3 is CASSEGQEVPEAFF. For the CDR3, the DNA is TGTGCCAGCAGCGAAGGACAGGAGGTTCCTGAAGCTTTCTTT.

The chain employs TRBV29-1 and TRBJ1-1; D gene unclear. Germline values: CDR1 SQVTM, CDR2 ANQGSEA. V was shortened by 8 bases and J by 4 bases, with 14 bases between the two germline ends. This CDR3 region has 12 residues. CDR3 amino acids: CSIDVPGTEAFF. The CDR3 bases are TGCAGCATCGATGTCCCGGGCACTGAAGCTTTCTTT.

A single count supports this clone. The rearrangement uses TRBV7-6 and TRBJ2-3; 7 bases map to TRBD2. Per germline, CDR1 SGHVS and CDR2 FNYEAQ. There are 17 residues in the CDR3. With 0 bases clipped from V and 6 bases from J, the junction kept 12 bases outside the gene matches. CDR3 amino acids: CASSLAEAGEESDTQYF. DNA of the CDR3: TGTGCCAGCAGCTTAGCGGAGGCGGGGGAGGAATCGGATACGCAGTATTTT. The full variable domain, with the rest looked up from reference TRBV7-6 and TRBJ2-3, is GAGVSQSPRYKVTKRGQDVALRCDPISGHVSLYWYRQALGQGPEFLTYFNYEAQQDKSGLPNDRFSAERPEGSISTLTIQRTEQRDSAMYRCASSLAEAGEESDTQYFGPGTRLTVL.

The V call is TRBV7-2, the J call TRBJ1-2, with D maybe TRBD1 (5 bases). The germline CDR1 and CDR2 sequences are SGHTA and FQGNSA. The CDR3 is 15 residues long. V lost 5 bases and J lost 9, with 22 bases in between. CDR3 coding DNA: TGTGCCAGCAGCGCACATTTCGGGACTCTGGATAGCTACACCTTC. This translates into CASSAHFGTLDSYTF.

The chain combines TRBV5-5 with TRBJ1-1; D is undetermined. CDR1 and CDR2 from the germline V gene are SGHKS and YYEKEE (reference sequence). The CDR3 runs to 15 residues. V lost 4 bases and J 1 base, leaving 14 bases between the germline ends. The CDR3 loop is CASSLSRASNTEAFF. CDR3 in DNA: TGTGCCAGCAGCCTGTCGCGGGCCTCGAACACTGAAGCTTTCTTT.

This clone was detected once. The V and J genes are TRBV27 and TRBJ2-1, with D unclear. Between the trimmed V and J ends, which lost 10 bases and 2 bases, there was a span of 15 bases. Germline assignment: CDR1 MNHEY and CDR2 SMNVEV (reference sequence). There are 14 residues in the CDR3. Here the CDR3 DNA reads TGTGCCACGAACGAGGCCGGCCCCTACAATGAGCAGTTCTTC. It translates to CATNEAGPYNEQFF.

The chain uses TRBV7-8 and TRBJ2-5, with D possibly matching TRBD2 (6 bases). With the DNA end fitting TRBJ2-7 better, the J assignment may be wrong. Germline V gives CDR1 SGHVS, CDR2 FQNEAQ. The CDR3 runs to 15 residues. Written as DNA, the CDR3 is TGTGCCAGCAGCTTAGTGGGAGGAATCTCCTACGAGCAGTACTTC. Translating it yields CASSLVGGISYEQYF.

The chain is built from TRBV7-9 and TRBJ1-2, with D maybe TRBD1 (5 bases). Trimming left V 5 bases short and J 5 bases short, with 12 bases between. The CDR3 covers 13 residues. CDR1 and CDR2 from the germline V gene are SEHNR and FQNEAQ (reference sequence). The CDR3 coding sequence is TGTGCCAGCAGCCCACCAGGGCCTTATGGCTACACCTTC. Amino acids: CASSPPGPYGYTF.

The rearrangement uses TRBV5-1 and TRBJ2-2; 7 bases map to TRBD1. CDR3 size: 18 residues. V gave up 2 bases and J gave up 1 base; unmatched junction bases: 11. Germline CDR1 and CDR2: SGHRS and YFSETQ. The CDR3 protein is CASSFSFGQAGNTGELFF. The DNA of the CDR3 is TGCGCCAGCAGCTTTTCTTTCGGACAGGCGGGGAACACCGGGGAGCTGTTTTTT.

The chain has TRBV30 and TRBJ1-1; D gene uncertain. The V gene lost 1 base and the J gene lost 5 bases, with 11 bases spanning the gap. The length of the CDR3 is 13 residues. CDR1 is GTSNPN, CDR2 SVGIG, per germline (reference sequence). CDR3 loop: CAWSGRLRTEAFF. CDR3 nucleotides: TGTGCCTGGAGTGGACGCCTGCGGACTGAAGCTTTCTTT.

The sample holds one count of this clone. This chain joins TRBV2 and TRBJ1-5; 7 bases map to TRBD1. Germline V gene lookup returns CDR1 SNHLY and CDR2 FYNNEI. The CDR3 is 16 residues long. V shed 2 bases and J 6 bases; nucleotides not matched to a gene: 10. CDR3 amino acids: CASSERRGQWGQPQHF. CDR3 DNA: TGTGCCAGCAGTGAAAGGAGGGGGCAATGGGGTCAGCCCCAGCATTTT.

The rearrangement links TRBV19 to TRBJ1-5; D is perhaps TRBD1 (6 bases). The germline V gene has CDR1 LNHDA and CDR2 SQIVND (reference sequence). The V end was cut by 0 bases, the J end by 9 bases, with 12 bases between. The CDR3 runs to 14 residues. CDR3 DNA sequence: TGTGCCAGTAGTATAGAAAAGGGGGACCGGCCCCAGCATTTT. Protein sequence: CASSIEKGDRPQHF.

The chain links TRBV19 to TRBJ1-2; D may be TRBD1 (5 bases). Trimming pared 6 bases from V and 2 bases from J, leaving 16 bases between. The CDR3 is 15 residues long. Germline CDR1 LNHDA, CDR2 SQIVND (reference sequence). The CDR3 nucleotides read TGTGCCAGTAGCTCCTACCTTCGACAGAACTATGGCTACACCTTC. Amino acids: CASSSYLRQNYGYTF.

The chain combines TRBV2 with TRBJ1-5; no clear D gene. Germline CDR1 SNHLY, CDR2 FYNNEI. There are 15 residues in the CDR3. Trimming cost V 6 bases and J 0 bases, with 12 bases left between them. The CDR3, as DNA: TGTGCCAGCAGAAGTGAGTCCGCTAGCAATCAGCCCCAGCATTTT. It translates to CASRSESASNQPQHF.

This chain uses TRBV12-5 with TRBJ2-1; perhaps TRBD1 as D (5 bases). The V and J ends lost 6 bases and 0 bases respectively, with 21 bases between them. This CDR3 is 18 amino acids long. Germline V lookup: CDR1 LGHNT, CDR2 FRNRAP. CDR3 DNA sequence: TGTGCTAGTGGAATACAACGGTGGCAGGGAAGCTCCTACAATGAGCAGTTCTTC. Its protein is CASGIQRWQGSSYNEQFF. Using reference TRBV12-5 and TRBJ2-1 for the parts outside the CDR3, the full variable domain is DARVTQTPRHKVTEMGQEVTMRCQPILGHNTVFWYRQTMMQGLELLAYFRNRAPLDDSGMPKDRFSAEMPDATLATLKIQPSEPRDSAVYFCASGIQRWQGSSYNEQFFGPGTRLTVL.

The J gene is TRBJ2-1, the V gene TRBV11-3; 11 bases match TRBD2. The germline V gene encodes CDR1 SGHNT and CDR2 YENEEA. The junction had 9 bases not matched to a gene; V was cut back by 5 bases and J by 9 bases. The CDR3 is 15 residues long. In DNA form, the CDR3 reads TGTGCCAGCAGCCCGGGACTAGCGGCCTTCGTTGAGCAGTTCTTC. It is translated as CASSPGLAAFVEQFF.

The chain employs TRBV7-2 and TRBJ2-5; D is undetermined. Between the trimmed V and J ends, which lost 0 bases and 4 bases, there was a span of 15 bases. Germline values: CDR1 SGHTA, CDR2 FQGNSA. The CDR3 spans 16 residues. CDR3: CASSLARGVPGETQYF. CDR3 DNA sequence: TGTGCCAGCAGCTTAGCGCGTGGAGTCCCCGGAGAGACCCAGTACTTC.

This clone was detected only a few times. The chain combines TRBV6-1 with TRBJ1-5; D is possibly TRBD1 (6 bases). The CDR3 length is 17 residues. Germline assignment: CDR1 MNHNS and CDR2 SASEGT. V lost 2 bases to trimming and J lost 0 bases, with 14 bases between them. The CDR3, as DNA: TGTGCCAGCAGTGAATCCCCTCAGGGGTATAGCAATCAGCCCCAGCATTTT. Amino acid sequence: CASSESPQGYSNQPQHF.

This sequence joins TRBV6-5 and TRBJ2-6, with 9 bases that match TRBD1. Trimming removed 4 bases from V and 2 bases from J; junction bases left unmatched: 0. The V gene's germline CDR1 is MNHEY and CDR2 SVGAGI. The CDR3 is made up of 15 amino acids. CDR3 sequence: CASSWDRAGANVLTF. CDR3 nucleotides: TGTGCCAGCAGTTGGGACAGGGCTGGGGCCAACGTCCTGACTTTC.

The J gene is TRBJ2-3, the V gene TRBV6-4; the match to TRBD2 covers 9 bases. Germline V gene data show CDR1 as MRHNA and CDR2 as SNTAGT. The CDR3 has 16 residues. Unmatched junction bases numbered 9, after V lost 5 bases and J lost 3 bases. The CDR3 sequence: CASSNSAGGPTDTQYF. The CDR3 DNA is TGTGCCAGCAGTAATTCAGCGGGGGGCCCGACAGATACGCAGTATTTT.